The entry that follows covers one TCR beta chain sequence. This clonotype was counted ten times or more. The antigen it recognizes is unknown. No much larger clone exists at a distance of one base, and base qualities are not known. The record originates from a study of tumor-infiltrating lymphocytes in primary liver carcinoma (dated by TCRdb to about 2017). At the level of the whole study: Hepatocellular carcinoma (four) or combined HCC and intrahepatic cholangiocarcinoma (one) was present in the five patients, who were three men and two women aged 30 to 69 years. The five patients had tumors staged T1-T3 N0M0, with maximum diameters ranging from roughly 4.2 to 11 cm. Each sample produced roughly 3.65 to 7.5 million productive TCRbeta reads, and read depth showed no significant difference between tissue types. The study combined TCRbeta repertoire sequencing, expression microarrays and whole-exome sequencing across five regions of each liver tumor, with adjacent normal tissue and blood. TCRbeta repertoire sequencing covered 35 specimens from 5 patients: roughly 25 tumor regions, 5 adjacent noncancerous liver tissues and 5 peripheral blood samples. Agilent mRNA microarray profiling was performed on the roughly 27 tumor region samples to relate TCRbeta repertoire diversity to the local molecular phenotype. Reproducibility between technical replicate repertoires was high, with correlation coefficients above 0.95 and mean shared-clone rates roughly 0.86. Overall study results and their limits: Compared with blood, tumors had a significantly larger share of the repertoire taken up by the top 250 clones (p = 0.039). Comparison of CD4+ and CD8+ T cell repertoires was precluded by the use of bulk unsorted samples. Only about 7-25% of top clones were present in all five regions of a tumor, suggesting spatial heterogeneity of tumor-infiltrating T cells. Repertoire overlap was found to be higher between tumor regions (mean around 35%) than between tumor-adjacent (roughly 17%) or tumor-blood (14%) pairs, consistent with antigen-driven expansion. Only the TCR beta chain was sequenced, which likely underestimates true repertoire diversity because unpaired alpha chains were not captured. The study included only five patients, and the authors note findings should be validated in a larger study.

Total RNA and DNA were co-extracted from around 20-30 mg of bulk tissue with the AllPrep DNA/RNA mini kit, without cell sorting. A handful of patients with histopathologically diagnosed primary liver carcinoma underwent surgical resection in China between 2015 and March 2016. Chronic HBV infection was present in the patients, and the patients were treatment-naive at sampling. Each tumor was sampled at five spatially separated regions: the superior, inferior, left-lateral and right-lateral poles and the tumor centre. More than 90% viable tumor cells were found by histology in every tumor sample. Fresh tumor and adjacent tissue pieces were bisected; one half was stored in RNAlater at -80°C, the other sent for histology. The cysteine opens and the phenylalanine closes a CDR3 of 15 amino acids. Left in the record is the CDR3 DNA by itself, 45 bases read in frame from the first base. From the germline V gene, CDR1 is SGHAT and CDR2 is FQNNGV. Deletion took 5 bases off V and 4 bases off J, with a span of 17 bases between the germline ends.

Starting from 450 to 500 ng total RNA, TCRbeta-specific cDNA was produced by reverse transcription with a constant-region primer and ProtoScript II reverse transcriptase. Construction of the TCRbeta libraries relied on three nested rounds of multiplex PCR, following a slightly modified ARM-PCR procedure. Multiplex TRBV1-TRBV30 forward primers and a Cbeta reverse primer were used in the first two PCR rounds, each of which was run for approximately 9 cycles. Sample barcodes and Illumina adapters were attached in a final 25-cycle PCR using Deep VentR polymerase. Before sequencing, amplicons of 200-500 bp were gel-purified using a QIAquick gel extraction kit. An Illumina HiSeq 2500 was used to sequence the TCRbeta amplicons, generating 250-bp paired-end reads. As for how the authors treated the data: To recover full CDR3 sequences, reads were quality-trimmed using Trimmomatic v0.33 and paired reads were then merged using FLASH v1.2.11. V, D and J germline segments were assigned to the rearranged TCRbeta sequences using MiGEC v1.2.1b. Clonotype statistics and Shannon-Wiener diversity indices were calculated with VDJtools v1.0.0. To cut down on sampling bias, every analysis after diversity analysis relied on just the 250 most abundant clonotypes from each sample. TCRdb took the public reads, trimmed them with fastp at Q25, ran MiXCR for clone calling and kept in-frame beta chains. Identical CDR3 proteins give one entry, which carries the most common genes and DNA. The authors' filters were not applied to this entry. Present in this sample are about 54,000 distinct CDR3 sequences, about 68% of which were seen just once. Of the sample, under 30% is held by the ten largest clones.

This TCR was recovered from a man between 40 and 49 years old with primary liver carcinoma and hepatitis B virus infection. Recombination connected TRBV11-2 to TRBJ2-5, with no confidently assigned D gene. The sequencing input was liver tumor tissue from sampling region 2. The cell subset or site label on this specimen signifies: tumor region T2, inferior pole. DNA sequence: TGTGCCAGCAGCCCCGTCGGGCTAGTCCCAGAGACCCAGTACTTC. Protein translation: CASSPVGLVPETQYF.